The rows below give T cell receptor beta chains drawn from one sample of a study of T cells in narcolepsy. Repertoires were generated with immunoSEQ multiplex PCR, while TCRdb's copy carries only in-frame clones and drops some. The top ten hold more than 0.75% of the sample, which has 25,000 to 30,000 clones, about 89% seen once. The sample taken for sequencing was memory (CD45RA-) CD4+ T cells from blood. These TCRs come from a human donor in good health. CDR3s include the opening cysteine and the closing phenylalanine or tryptophan. A D gene is named only where the DNA matches it firmly. Some rows mark clone size as missing; the rest say once, few, many or name a class of expanded clone.

D | size | J | V | length | CDR3 | DNA
. | few | TRBJ1-1 | TRBV7-9 | 13 | CASSLALGTEAFF | TGTGCCAGCAGCTTAGCGTTAGGGACTGAAGCTTTCTTT
. | . | TRBJ1-5 | TRBV15 | 14 | CATSKAGGNQPQHF | TGTGCCACCAGCAAGGCCGGCGGCAATCAGCCCCAGCATTTT
TRBD2 | . | TRBJ2-5 | TRBV5-4 | 16 | CASSGDRKAGVETQYF | TGTGCCAGCAGCGGAGATCGGAAAGCGGGGGTAGAGACCCAGTACTTC
. | . | TRBJ2-1 | TRBV15 | 13 | CATSSRQYNEQFF | TGTGCCACCAGCAGCAGACAGTACAATGAGCAGTTCTTC
TRBD1 | . | TRBJ2-7 | TRBV27 | 17 | CASSLTSFRGQAYEQYF | TGTGCCAGCAGTTTAACGAGTTTCAGGGGGCAAGCCTACGAGCAGTACTTC
TRBD2 | . | TRBJ2-1 | TRBV5-1 | 15 | CASSTPGLASNEQFF | TGCGCCAGCAGCACTCCGGGACTAGCGAGCAATGAGCAGTTCTTC
. | few | TRBJ2-7 | TRBV15 | 14 | CATSRDLGQWAQYF | TGTGCCACCAGCAGAGATCTCGGACAGTGGGCGCAGTACTTC
. | . | TRBJ1-2 | TRBV5-1 | 16 | CASSLGQQAQADGYTF | TGCGCCAGCAGCCTAGGACAGCAAGCCCAGGCGGATGGCTACACCTTC
. | . | TRBJ1-3 | TRBV4-1 | 17 | CASSQDQAPAAGNTIYF | TGCGCCAGCAGCCAAGATCAGGCCCCCGCGGCTGGAAACACCATATATTTT
TRBD1 | . | TRBJ2-5 | TRBV18 | 13 | CASSLDRGETQYF | TGTGCCAGCTCACTAGACAGGGGAGAGACCCAGTACTTC
. | once | TRBJ1-1 | TRBV19 | 10 | CASSDRKAFF | TGTGCCAGTTCAGACAGAAAAGCTTTCTTT
TRBD2 | . | TRBJ2-5 | TRBV6-5 | 15 | CASSYGLAGAETQYF | TGTGCCAGCAGTTACGGGCTAGCGGGAGCAGAGACCCAGTACTTC
TRBD1 | . | TRBJ1-5 | TRBV19 | 14 | CASRVTGAAQPQHF | TGTGCCAGTAGGGTGACAGGGGCTGCTCAGCCCCAGCATTTT
. | . | TRBJ2-7 | TRBV2 | 15 | CASSGRPPPSDEQYF | TGTGCCAGCAGTGGGAGGCCTCCACCGAGCGACGAGCAGTACTTC
TRBD1 | . | TRBJ1-2 | TRBV19 | 14 | CASKDDRGSYGYTF | TGTGCCAGTAAGGACGACAGGGGAAGCTATGGCTACACCTTC
. | . | TRBJ1-5 | TRBV2 | 14 | CASSGLVVDQPQHF | TGTGCCAGCAGTGGATTGGTAGTGGATCAGCCCCAGCATTTT
. | . | TRBJ1-4 | TRBV28 | 16 | CASSPRGRAANEKLFF | TGTGCCAGCAGCCCCCGGGGGAGAGCGGCTAATGAAAAACTGTTTTTT
. | . | TRBJ1-2 | TRBV21-1 | 12 | CASRHEGYGYTF | TGTGCCAGCAGACACGAAGGCTATGGCTACACCTTC
. | . | TRBJ2-7 | TRBV28 | 12 | CASSPDRYEQYF | TGTGCCAGCAGTCCAGACCGCTACGAGCAGTACTTC
. | . | TRBJ1-3 | TRBV6-5 | 13 | CASSGGYRNTIYF | TGTGCCAGCAGCGGGGGATACAGAAACACCATATATTTT
. | once | TRBJ2-5 | TRBV19 | 14 | CASSREGLQETQYF | TGTGCCAGTAGTAGAGAAGGGCTGCAAGAGACCCAGTACTTC
. | once | TRBJ1-1 | TRBV13 | 13 | CASSLWHIPEAFF | TGTGCCAGCAGCTTGTGGCACATCCCTGAAGCTTTCTTT
. | . | TRBJ2-3 | TRBV5-1 | 15 | CASSLSGVSTDTQYF | TGCGCCAGCAGCTTGTCAGGGGTGAGCACAGATACGCAGTATTTT
. | . | TRBJ2-3 | TRBV7-2 | 15 | CASSTARARTDTQYF | TGTGCCAGCAGCACCGCAAGGGCCCGTACAGATACGCAGTATTTT
. | . | TRBJ2-5 | TRBV5-1 | 13 | CASSLGGEETQYF | TGCGCCAGCAGCTTGGGGGGAGAAGAGACCCAGTACTTC
. | . | TRBJ1-4 | TRBV2 | 15 | CASTREGGVNEKLFF | TGTGCCAGCACCCGAGAAGGGGGTGTTAATGAAAAACTGTTTTTT
. | . | TRBJ1-1 | TRBV7-6 | 17 | CASSPNSGTKMNTEAFF | TGTGCCAGCAGCCCGAATAGCGGGACAAAGATGAACACTGAAGCTTTCTTT
TRBD1 | . | TRBJ1-2 | TRBV5-5 | 14 | CASSLGDRTYGYTF | TGTGCCAGCAGCTTGGGGGACAGAACCTATGGCTACACCTTC
. | . | TRBJ1-2 | TRBV2 | 14 | CASKFLAGNYGYTF | TGTGCCAGCAAATTTTTGGCGGGGAACTATGGCTACACCTTC
. | . | TRBJ1-1 | TRBV6-5 | 14 | CASSLTGTNTEAFF | TGTGCCAGCAGTCTTACAGGGACGAACACTGAAGCTTTCTTT
. | . | TRBJ2-3 | TRBV6-1 | 14 | CASTGQLSTDTQYF | TGTGCCAGCACCGGACAGTTAAGCACAGATACGCAGTATTTT
. | . | TRBJ2-5 | TRBV5-1 | 16 | CASSYGGGQAQETQYF | TGCGCCAGCAGCTACGGAGGGGGCCAAGCTCAAGAGACCCAGTACTTC
TRBD1 | . | TRBJ2-7 | TRBV4-3 | 13 | CASSHSTGDEQYF | TGCGCCAGCAGCCACAGTACAGGGGACGAGCAGTACTTC
. | few | TRBJ2-2 | TRBV5-5 | 15 | CASSFTGSGTGELFF | TGTGCCAGCAGCTTCACAGGGTCGGGGACCGGGGAGCTGTTTTTT
. | once | TRBJ2-3 | TRBV29-1 | 14 | CSVGRVRHTDTQYF | TGCAGCGTTGGCAGGGTCCGACACACAGATACGCAGTATTTT
. | . | TRBJ2-2 | TRBV19 | 15 | CASSIRAGNTGELFF | TGTGCCAGTAGTATTAGGGCCGGGAACACCGGGGAGCTGTTTTTT
. | . | TRBJ2-1 | TRBV7-2 | 14 | CASSRDTGSGEQFF | TGTGCCAGCAGTAGGGACACAGGCTCGGGGGAGCAGTTCTTC
TRBD2 | once | TRBJ2-7 | TRBV5-6 | 16 | CASSRPGLAELYEQYF | TGTGCCAGCAGCAGACCTGGACTAGCCGAACTATACGAGCAGTACTTC
TRBD1 | . | TRBJ1-4 | TRBV6-1 | 13 | CASGQGQGGKLFF | TGTGCCAGCGGACAGGGACAGGGTGGAAAACTGTTTTTT
. | . | TRBJ2-2 | TRBV6-5 | 13 | CASSYKGSGELFF | TGTGCCAGCAGTTACAAGGGGTCCGGGGAGCTGTTTTTT
TRBD2 | . | TRBJ2-5 | TRBV5-1 | 15 | CASSPQGLAEETQYF | TGCGCCAGCAGCCCTCAAGGACTAGCGGAAGAGACCCAGTACTTC
TRBD1 | few | TRBJ1-4 | TRBV7-9 | 14 | CASSFGQDNEKLFF | TGTGCCAGCAGCTTCGGACAGGACAATGAAAAACTGTTTTTT
. | . | TRBJ2-2 | TRBV6-5 | 14 | CASSSGDYTGELFF | TGTGCCAGCAGCTCGGGGGACTACACCGGGGAGCTGTTTTTT
. | . | TRBJ1-2 | TRBV7-9 | 14 | CAIGEGSGYYGYTF | TGTGCCATCGGAGAGGGTAGCGGTTACTATGGCTACACCTTC
TRBD2 | once | TRBJ2-2 | TRBV6-5 | 14 | CASRLAGGGGELFF | TGTGCCAGCAGACTAGCGGGGGGTGGCGGGGAGCTGTTTTTT
. | . | TRBJ1-5 | TRBV10-3 | 14 | CAISETTGSQPQHF | TGTGCCATCAGTGAGACTACAGGGTCTCAGCCCCAGCATTTT
. | . | TRBJ1-4 | TRBV4-3 | 15 | CASSHKVFGNEKLFF | TGCGCCAGCAGCCACAAGGTATTTGGGAATGAAAAACTGTTTTTT
. | . | TRBJ2-5 | TRBV18 | 16 | CASSPPSQGNQETQYF | TGTGCCAGCTCACCACCGAGTCAGGGAAATCAAGAGACCCAGTACTTC
TRBD1 | . | TRBJ1-2 | TRBV6-6 | 14 | CASSLAGGSYGYTF | TGTGCCAGCAGTTTAGCAGGGGGGAGCTATGGCTACACCTTC
. | . | TRBJ1-1 | TRBV7-3 | 13 | CASRLSRNTEAFF | TGTGCCAGCAGACTATCCAGGAACACTGAAGCTTTCTTT
. | . | TRBJ2-3 | TRBV7-3 | 17 | CASSLMGGSDGTDTQYF | TGTGCCAGCAGCTTAATGGGAGGAAGCGACGGCACAGATACGCAGTATTTT
. | . | TRBJ1-2 | TRBV5-1 | 15 | CASSVTALSNYGYTF | TGCGCCAGCAGCGTAACAGCCCTCTCTAACTATGGCTACACCTTC
TRBD1 | . | TRBJ2-7 | TRBV28 | 12 | CATGTGRSEQYF | TGTGCCACCGGGACAGGGCGGTCCGAGCAGTACTTC
. | . | TRBJ1-2 | TRBV6-5 | 12 | CASKTGPYGYTF | TGTGCCAGCAAAACAGGACCCTATGGCTACACCTTC
. | . | TRBJ2-5 | TRBV10-2 | 11 | CASGTGLTQYF | TGCGCCAGCGGAACGGGTCTGACCCAGTACTTC
TRBD2 | . | TRBJ2-3 | TRBV4-2 | 15 | CASSQDGTSAETQYF | TGTGCCAGCAGCCAAGATGGGACTAGCGCAGAAACGCAGTATTTT
TRBD1 | . | TRBJ2-1 | TRBV6-5 | 15 | CASRIGQESSFEQFF | TGTGCCAGCCGAATAGGACAGGAAAGCTCGTTTGAGCAGTTCTTC
. | . | TRBJ1-1 | TRBV5-1 | 16 | CASSPFDGDLNTEAFF | TGCGCCAGCAGCCCCTTCGACGGGGATTTGAACACTGAAGCTTTCTTT
. | . | TRBJ1-1 | TRBV10-3 | 11 | CATAANTEAFF | TGTGCTACGGCGGCGAACACTGAAGCTTTCTTT